This entry describes one T cell receptor (beta chain). Its antigen is undetermined. Clones were sequenced by immunoSEQ multiplex PCR, and TCRdb holds only the in-frame ones, with some missing. Counted here are 91,000 or so clones, approximately 93% occurring once; the ten biggest clones make up 0.18%. This sample was taken from a study of OX40 agonist ivuxolimab in advanced cancers. Study-level findings and limits: Expanded clones were, on average, more numerous in CD8+ T cells than in CD4+.

This CDR3 comprises 14 residues. Germline V gene data show CDR1 as SQVTM and CDR2 as ANQGSEA. Trimming at V came to 6 bases and at J to 4 bases, leaving 3 bases not matched to a gene. Here the sequenced sample was CD4+ or CD8+ T cells sorted from blood, taken in a trial of the OX40 agonist ivuxolimab. The gene calls are TRBV29-1 and TRBJ2-5, with TRBD2 matching 15 bases. This receptor was identified in an adult with an advanced solid tumor such as melanoma, head and neck, liver or kidney cancer. CDR3 sequence (DNA): TGCAGCGTGTCGGGACTAGCGGGAGGAGAGACCCAGTACTTC. Translated: CSVSGLAGGETQYF.